Shown below are 24 T cell receptor beta chains from a single sample sequenced in a study of monozygotic twins with inflammatory bowel disease. Using the 5' RACE reads, TCRdb records one entry per CDR3 protein without DNA. Here the sample table reports around 450,000 distinct CDR3 sequences. What was sequenced was blood. The receptors here all came from a human donor with ulcerative colitis or Crohn's disease, or a healthy co-twin of an affected twin (not recorded which).

CDR3 in amino acids: CASSQDWDRGSREQYF. The chain joins TRBV4-1 to TRBJ2-7; with no DNA, the TCRdb D assignment of TRBD1 cannot be verified. CDR1 MGHRA and CDR2 YSYEKL come from the germline V gene. This CDR3 has 16 residues.

This chain uses TRBV7-3 with TRBJ2-7; TCRdb proposes TRBD1, but this gene call is untestable without DNA. Germline V gives CDR1 SGHTA, CDR2 FQGTGA. This CDR3 has 14 residues. CDR3: CASSLTSGVYEQYF.

The chain employs TRBV6-5 and TRBJ2-2. The germline V gene encodes CDR1 MNHEY and CDR2 SVGAGI. The CDR3 is made up of 14 amino acids. The CDR3 sequence is CASSYSRNTGELFF.

This chain connects TRBV29-1 to TRBJ2-2; the TCRdb call, TRBD1, lacks DNA for checking. Looked up from germline, CDR1 is SQVTM and CDR2 is ANQGSEA. CDR3 size: 12 residues. Here the CDR3 reads CSVETGSGELFF.

This chain uses TRBV19 with TRBJ1-1; TCRdb's D gene call, TRBD1, goes unchecked for lack of DNA. The germline V gene has CDR1 LNHDA and CDR2 SQIVND (reference sequence). The CDR3 contains 15 residues. CDR3 region: CASSIGGTGATEAFF.

The CDR3 sequence is CSATSDYEQYF. The chain combines TRBV20-1 with TRBJ2-7; TCRdb designates TRBD2, a call that cannot be tested without DNA. The CDR3 runs 11 residues. From germline, CDR1 is DFQATT and CDR2 SNEGSKA (reference sequence).

CDR3 loop: CASSFGGGDEQFF. The rearrangement uses TRBV4-2 and TRBJ2-1; TCRdb's D call of TRBD1 is untestable without DNA. The germline V gene encodes CDR1 LGHNA and CDR2 YNFKEQ. The CDR3 is 13 amino acids.

The chain employs TRBV11-2 and TRBJ2-2. The germline V gene encodes CDR1 SGHAT and CDR2 FQNNGV. The CDR3 extends over 13 amino acids. CDR3 residues: CASSLIDTGELFF.

This sequence joins TRBV20-1 and TRBJ2-5. This CDR3 has 14 residues. In germline, CDR1 is DFQATT, CDR2 SNEGSKA (reference sequence). This chain's CDR3 is CSARDLRQRETQYF.

This chain connects TRBV7-3 to TRBJ2-3; TCRdb's D call, TRBD2, is unchecked because there is no DNA. In germline, CDR1 is SGHTA, CDR2 FQGTGA. The CDR3 is made up of 17 amino acids. The CDR3 reads CASSPSLAGGRTDTQYF.

The rearrangement joins TRBV24-1 to TRBJ2-2; the D gene TCRdb calls, TRBD1, cannot be checked with no DNA. The CDR3 runs 17 residues. Germline-derived CDR1 and CDR2 are KGHDR and SFDVKD. The CDR3 spells CATSSGQGTFYTGELFF.

The J gene is TRBJ2-7, the V gene TRBV29-1; the D call from TCRdb, TRBD1, cannot be confirmed without DNA. The CDR3 is 12 amino acids. Germline lookup yields CDR1 SQVTM and CDR2 ANQGSEA. The CDR3 sequence is CSVEQGAYEQYF.

The J gene is TRBJ2-3, the V gene TRBV20-1; absent DNA, TCRdb's TRBD2 call cannot be checked. The germline V gene has CDR1 DFQATT and CDR2 SNEGSKA (reference sequence). The CDR3 loop spans 13 amino acids. The CDR3 loop is CSARGAMGDTQYF.

The V gene is TRBV30, the J gene TRBJ2-3; no DNA is available, so the TRBD1 call from TCRdb remains unchecked. Germline V gene sequence: CDR1 GTSNPN, CDR2 SVGIG (reference sequence). The CDR3 sequence is 13 residues long. CDR3 protein: CAWRGGSTDTQYF. Variable domain in full (rest from reference TRBV30 and TRBJ2-3): SQTIHQWPATLVQPVGSPLSLECTVEGTSNPNLYWYRQAAGRGLQLLFYSVGIGQISSEVPQNLSASRPQDRQFILSSKKLLLSDSGFYLCAWRGGSTDTQYFGPGTRLTVL.

The chain links TRBV19 to TRBJ2-1; TCRdb's D call of TRBD1 is untestable without DNA. CDR1 is LNHDA and CDR2 is SQIVND in the germline V gene (reference sequence). CDR3 length equals 16 residues. This chain's CDR3 is CASSISGAGTYNEQFF.

The V gene is TRBV18, the J gene TRBJ2-2; the D gene TCRdb calls, TRBD2, cannot be checked with no DNA. This CDR3 contains 14 residues. CDR1 is KGHSH, CDR2 LQKENI, per germline. CDR3 in amino acids: CASSQGLETGELFF.

V usage is TRBV7-2 and J usage is TRBJ1-1; the D call from TCRdb, TRBD1, cannot be confirmed without DNA. CDR1 and CDR2 from the germline V gene are SGHTA and FQGNSA. The CDR3 consists of 15 residues. CDR3 in amino acids: CASSLVPRGLSEAFF. Full variable domain (missing parts from reference TRBV7-2 and TRBJ1-1): GAGVSQSPSNKVTEKGKDVELRCDPISGHTALYWYRQSLGQGLEFLIYFQGNSAPDKSGLPSDRFSAERTGGSVSTLTIQRTQQEDSAVYLCASSLVPRGLSEAFFGQGTRLTVV.

J is TRBJ2-3 and V is TRBV5-1. The CDR3 sequence is 14 residues long. The V gene's germline CDR1 is SGHRS and CDR2 YFSETQ. The chain's CDR3 is CASSFPQGTDTQYF.

The chain recombines TRBV7-9 with TRBJ1-1. The germline V gene encodes CDR1 SEHNR and CDR2 FQNEAQ (reference sequence). CDR3 length: 13 amino acids. The CDR3 region is CASSRPRGTEAFF.

The chain joins TRBV2 to TRBJ1-5; TCRdb's assignment of TRBD1 cannot be checked, as there is no DNA. This CDR3 comprises 13 residues. Germline V lookup: CDR1 SNHLY, CDR2 FYNNEI. CDR3 residues: CASSNRDNQPQHF. Supplemented by reference TRBV2 and TRBJ1-5, the full variable domain reads EPEVTQTPSHQVTQMGQEVILRCVPISNHLYFYWYRQILGQKVEFLVSFYNNEISEKSEIFDDQFSVERPDGSNFTLKIRSTKLEDSAMYFCASSNRDNQPQHFGDGTRLSIL.

The rearrangement uses TRBV18 and TRBJ2-3; TCRdb's assignment of TRBD1 cannot be checked, as there is no DNA. Germline V gene sequence: CDR1 KGHSH, CDR2 LQKENI. The CDR3 runs to 15 residues. CDR3 protein: CASSPPRQGTDTQYF.

The CDR3 region is CASSPVPGGEQFF. J is TRBJ2-1 and V is TRBV12-3 or TRBV12-4; TCRdb designates TRBD1, a call that cannot be tested without DNA. The CDR3 is made up of 13 amino acids.

The rearrangement joins TRBV29-1 to TRBJ2-7; TCRdb outputs TRBD1, but without DNA this stays unchecked. Germline values: CDR1 SQVTM, CDR2 ANQGSEA. The CDR3 runs 14 residues. CDR3 amino acids: CSVAQGTTPYEQYF.

This chain links TRBV10-3 with TRBJ2-7; TCRdb lists TRBD2, though no DNA is available to test this call. CDR3 length: 13 residues. Germline V gives CDR1 ENHRY, CDR2 SYGVKD. This CDR3 reads CALRDQYSYEQYF.